This T cell receptor beta chain was obtained from a study of blood T cells in healthy people across ages. Study background: Capture by template switching was about one barcoded beta molecule per two T cells. Study conclusions and caveats: Donors of long life had a larger count of naive CD4+ cells and greater diversity than aged donors. In older individuals, TCR beta diversity per million T cells was lower, falling roughly linearly with age. Researchers deemed the diversity estimates from one million T cells underestimates.

In this sample, this clonotype turned up a few times. Its matching antigen is unknown. Germline CDR1 and CDR2: SQVTM and ANQGSEA. The CDR3 length is 15 residues. Between the trimmed V and J ends, which lost 5 bases and 0 bases, there was a span of 15 bases. A second PCR of about 7 to 12 cycles used a sample-barcoded 5' primer and a J-beta primer mix. TCRdb called the 5' RACE reads again in MiXCR, with one record for every CDR3 protein. In the table there are 700,000 to 1,000,000 distinct CDR3 sequences, around 45% of which are singletons. The source material was blood. This chain links TRBV29-1 with TRBJ2-3; D may be TRBD1 (6 bases). The receptor was derived from a man aged 55 to 70 in good health. CDR3 loop: CSVLGQRPSTDTQYF. Written as DNA, the CDR3 is TGCAGCGTTCTAGGACAGCGCCCTAGCACAGATACGCAGTATTTT.